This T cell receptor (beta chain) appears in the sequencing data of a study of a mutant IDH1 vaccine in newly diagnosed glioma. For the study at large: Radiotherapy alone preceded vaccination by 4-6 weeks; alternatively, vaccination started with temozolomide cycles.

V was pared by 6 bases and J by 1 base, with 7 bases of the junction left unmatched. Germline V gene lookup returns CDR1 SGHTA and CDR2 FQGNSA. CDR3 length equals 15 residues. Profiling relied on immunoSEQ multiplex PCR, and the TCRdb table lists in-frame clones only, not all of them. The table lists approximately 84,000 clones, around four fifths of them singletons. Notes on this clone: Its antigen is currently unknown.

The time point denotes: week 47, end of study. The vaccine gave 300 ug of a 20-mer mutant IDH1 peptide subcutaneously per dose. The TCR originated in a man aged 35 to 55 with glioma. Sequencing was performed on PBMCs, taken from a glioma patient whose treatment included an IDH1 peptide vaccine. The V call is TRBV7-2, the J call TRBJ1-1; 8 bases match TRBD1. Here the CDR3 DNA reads TGTGCCAGCAGTTCAAGGACAGGGACGAACACTGAAGCTTTCTTT. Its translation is CASSSRTGTNTEAFF.